The entry below gives a single TCR beta chain sequence along with its context. The data belong to a study of blood T cell repertoires in COVID-19. The CDR3 runs 16 residues. The trim removed 4 bases at V and 0 bases at J, leaving 5 bases unmatched. Germline assignment: CDR1 SGHRS and CDR2 YFSETQ. The data were produced by immunoSEQ multiplex PCR, yet TCRdb's version contains in-frame clones alone and is incomplete. The sample contains about 140,000 clones, around 82% of which appear only once. The sequence derives from a woman aged 55 to 70 with acute or convalescent COVID-19. The chain is built from TRBV5-1 and TRBJ2-2; 8 bases are a match to TRBD2. The sequenced sample was peripheral blood. The CDR3 DNA follows: TGCGCCAGCAGCACCCTACTAGCGGCGAACACCGGGGAGCTGTTTTTT. Translation: CASSTLLAANTGELFF.